The present TCR beta chain was sequenced within a study of shared clonotypes between healthy human individuals. This clone has more than one count but fewer than ten. Genomic DNA of each subset was evenly split across several immunoSEQ plates. TCRdb's table, derived via immunoSEQ multiplex PCR, lists solely in-frame clones and lacks some. The table has about 1 million clones, about three quarters seen once; the top ten hold approximately 1.5%. Source material: memory CD4+ T cells sorted from blood. Sample subset: CD45RA-negative fraction. This TCR came from a man between 18 and 35 years old in good health.

CDR3 DNA: TGTGCCAGCAGGGGTTACACAGATACGCAGTATTTT. Its protein product is CASRGYTDTQYF. The chain uses TRBV10-3 and TRBJ2-3, with D perhaps matching TRBD1 (6 bases). Deletions cut 10 bases from V and 2 bases from J, with 10 bases between. The germline V gene has CDR1 ENHRY and CDR2 SYGVKD. The CDR3 runs to 12 residues.